What follows are 23 T cell receptor beta chains derived from one specimen sequenced in a study of cytomegalovirus exposure and HLA in healthy donors. Amplification used 60 Vbeta primers and 13 Jbeta primers. Measured with immunoSEQ multiplex PCR; TCRdb has only the in-frame clones, and not every one. The data contain some 130,000 clones, roughly 70% of them singletons. The specimen sequenced was PBMCs. The receptors derive from a man aged 45-65 years in good health and CMV-seropositive.

This clone was found a few times. This chain joins TRBV25-1 and TRBJ2-1; 7 bases line up with TRBD1. The CDR3 spans 15 residues. Germline values: CDR1 MGHDK, CDR2 SYGVNS. Losses at the gene ends were 0 bases for V and 8 bases for J; bases not matched to a gene: 7. DNA of the CDR3: TGTGCCAGCAGTGAATATTTTACAGGGGAGTATGAGCAGTTCTTC. It codes for CASSEYFTGEYEQFF.

The chain recombines TRBV6-5 with TRBJ1-1; a weak D match, TRBD1 (5 bases). There are 14 residues in the CDR3. Between the trimmed V and J ends, which lost 6 bases and 0 bases, there was a span of 11 bases. Germline CDR1 is MNHEY and CDR2 is SVGAGI. The CDR3 DNA reads TGTGCCAGCAGCTTGACAGATATGAACACTGAAGCTTTCTTT. Amino acids: CASSLTDMNTEAFF.

This clone came up a few times. The chain is built from TRBV12-5 and TRBJ1-3; D gene ambiguous. Trimming left V 5 bases short and J 0 bases short, with 8 bases between. The CDR3 has 14 residues. In germline, CDR1 is LGHNT, CDR2 FRNRAP. The CDR3 bases are TGTGCTAGTGGTCCGGGGAGCTCTGGAAACACCATATATTTT. This sequence encodes CASGPGSSGNTIYF.

The rearrangement uses TRBV9 and TRBJ2-1; D is perhaps TRBD2 (5 bases). Trimming cost V 0 bases and J 7 bases, with 8 bases left between them. The CDR3 runs to 13 residues. Germline loops: CDR1 SGDLS, CDR2 YYNGEE. The DNA of the CDR3 is TGTGCCAGCAGCGTAGATCCGGGGAATGAGCAGTTCTTC. Translated, it gives CASSVDPGNEQFF.

V and J are TRBV7-9 and TRBJ2-5; 14 nucleotides line up with TRBD2. Germline trimming cut 5 bases from V and 5 bases from J; bases unmatched to any gene: 10. Germline-derived CDR1 and CDR2 are SEHNR and FQNEAQ (reference sequence). The CDR3 is 17 residues long. The CDR3 reads CASSLGLAGATWETQYF. As DNA, the CDR3 is TGTGCCAGCAGCCTGGGACTAGCGGGGGCCACGTGGGAGACCCAGTACTTC.

This rearrangement joins TRBV6-1 to TRBJ1-2; no reliable D call. V was cut by 6 bases and J by 4 bases, with 9 bases left in between. Germline-derived CDR1 and CDR2 are MNHNS and SASEGT. This CDR3 comprises 12 residues. The CDR3 protein is CASRSNSYGYTF. In DNA, the CDR3 is TGTGCCAGCAGATCCAACAGCTATGGCTACACCTTC.

This sequence joins TRBV7-2 and TRBJ2-5; D is uncertain. Germline-derived CDR1 and CDR2 are SGHTA and FQGNSA. The CDR3 has 15 amino acids. Trimming removed 5 bases at V and 0 bases at J, with 13 bases between. CDR3 loop: CASSRQRSYQETQYF. The CDR3 DNA reads TGTGCCAGCAGCCGACAAAGGTCGTACCAAGAGACCCAGTACTTC.

The gene calls are TRBV6-5 and TRBJ1-4; D is possibly TRBD1 (5 bases). Germline CDR1 is MNHEY and CDR2 is SVGAGI. The CDR3 covers 14 residues. The ends were cut back, 5 bases at V and 8 bases at J, with 15 bases in the middle. The CDR3 DNA reads as TGTGCCAGCAGTCCCGGGGGGGTCGAGGAAAAACTGTTTTTT. It translates to CASSPGGVEEKLFF.

The chain recombines TRBV28 with TRBJ1-1, with a possible D match to TRBD1 (5 bases). The V and J ends lost 4 bases and 7 bases respectively, with 10 bases between them. Per germline, CDR1 MDHEN and CDR2 SYDVKM. The CDR3 totals 12 residues. CDR3 in amino acids: CASSSSGLEAFF. Here the CDR3 DNA reads TGTGCCAGCAGTTCATCGGGACTTGAAGCTTTCTTT.

The V and J genes are TRBV18 and TRBJ1-1; the D is unclear. This CDR3 is built from 13 residues. Between the trimmed V and J ends, which lost 3 bases and 7 bases, there was a span of 12 bases. The germline V gene has CDR1 KGHSH and CDR2 LQKENI. CDR3 coding DNA: TGTGCCAGCTCACCGTACCAGGTTGATGAAGCTTTCTTT. It specifies CASSPYQVDEAFF.

J is TRBJ1-2 and V is TRBV5-1; tentative D call: TRBD1 (5 bases). Germline lookup yields CDR1 SGHRS and CDR2 YFSETQ. This CDR3 has 14 residues. V was trimmed by 2 bases and J by 4 bases, leaving 12 bases between them. Written as DNA, the CDR3 is TGCGCCAGCAGCTTAGGTCAGGGTCCCTATGGCTACACCTTC. It specifies CASSLGQGPYGYTF.

J is TRBJ2-1 and V is TRBV18, with D possibly being TRBD1 (5 bases). CDR3 length equals 18 residues. The germline CDR1 and CDR2 sequences are KGHSH and LQKENI. Trimming pared 6 bases from V and 0 bases from J, leaving 21 bases between. In DNA form, the CDR3 reads TGTGCCAGCTCCCAGGCGAGCAGGGCCCAAAGCTCCTACAATGAGCAGTTCTTC. Amino acids: CASSQASRAQSSYNEQFF.

This clone has a handful of counts. The rearrangement links TRBV15 to TRBJ1-6; D not resolved. Trimming took 1 base from V and 7 from J, leaving 11 bases between them. CDR3 length: 15 amino acids. Germline CDR1 and CDR2: LNHNV and YYDKDF (reference sequence). The CDR3 DNA follows: TGTGCCACCAGCAGAGGACAACCCAGCAATTCACCCCTCCACTTT. Protein product: CATSRGQPSNSPLHF.

This chain joins TRBV4-1 and TRBJ1-6; 7 positions agree with TRBD1. This CDR3 has 16 amino acids. Per germline, CDR1 MGHRA and CDR2 YSYEKL. With V trimmed by 2 bases and J by 5 bases, 6 bases remained unmatched. CDR3 in amino acids: CASSQQPQGDNSPLHF. The CDR3 DNA follows: TGCGCCAGCAGCCAACAGCCCCAGGGGGATAATTCACCCCTCCACTTT.

The chain couples TRBV29-1 to TRBJ1-2; TRBD1 aligns across 9 bases. CDR1 is SQVTM and CDR2 is ANQGSEA in the germline V gene. This CDR3 comprises 14 residues. The ends lost 7 bases at V and 2 bases at J; junction bases unmatched: 8. The CDR3 DNA reads TGCAGCGCCGGGACAGGGAATTTGAACTATGGCTACACCTTC. Translating it yields CSAGTGNLNYGYTF. The whole variable domain, filled in from reference TRBV29-1 and TRBJ1-2, reads SAVISQKPSRDICQRGTSLTIQCQVDSQVTMMFWYRQQPGQSLTLIATANQGSEATYESGFVIDKFPISRPNLTFSTLTVSNMSPEDSSIYLCSAGTGNLNYGYTFGSGTRLTVV.

The chain links TRBV19 to TRBJ1-4; D perhaps matches TRBD1 (6 bases). This CDR3 contains 14 residues. Trimming shortened V by 10 bases and J by 7 bases, and 19 bases separated the two germline ends. CDR1 and CDR2 from the germline V gene are LNHDA and SQIVND (reference sequence). DNA for the CDR3: TGTGCCACCGGACTGGGGACACTGTCTGAAAAACTGTTTTTT. This sequence encodes CATGLGTLSEKLFF.

This chain connects TRBV18 to TRBJ1-1, with 8 bases matching TRBD1. Germline V CDR1 and CDR2: KGHSH, LQKENI. The CDR3 totals 13 residues. Trimming removed 3 bases from V and 5 bases from J; junction bases left unmatched: 2. In DNA form, the CDR3 reads TGTGCCAGCTCACCGACAGGGGCTACTGAAGCTTTCTTT. It encodes CASSPTGATEAFF.

This clone has just one count. V usage is TRBV20-1 and J usage is TRBJ1-2; TRBD1 agrees at 7 bases. Germline CDR1 DFQATT, CDR2 SNEGSKA (reference sequence). The CDR3 has 11 residues. For the CDR3, the DNA is TGCAGCGCCAGACAGGGCTATGGCTACACCTTC. This sequence encodes CSARQGYGYTF.

This chain connects TRBV7-6 to TRBJ1-1, with unresolved D. V was cut by 1 base and J by 1 base, with 7 bases left in between. CDR1 SGHVS and CDR2 FNYEAQ come from the germline V gene. The CDR3 extends over 14 amino acids. This chain's CDR3 is CASSLGGENTEAFF. The DNA for the CDR3 is TGTGCCAGCAGCTTAGGCGGAGAGAACACTGAAGCTTTCTTT. Full variable domain (missing parts from reference TRBV7-6 and TRBJ1-1): GAGVSQSPRYKVTKRGQDVALRCDPISGHVSLYWYRQALGQGPEFLTYFNYEAQQDKSGLPNDRFSAERPEGSISTLTIQRTEQRDSAMYRCASSLGGENTEAFFGQGTRLTVV.

The V call is TRBV29-1, the J call TRBJ1-2; maybe TRBD1 (6 bases). The CDR3 loop spans 13 amino acids. Germline lookup yields CDR1 SQVTM and CDR2 ANQGSEA. V dropped 7 bases and J dropped 2 bases, with 14 bases sitting between them. As DNA, the CDR3 is TGCAGCGCCGGGGGGCAGCGAAACTATGGCTACACCTTC. Translating it yields CSAGGQRNYGYTF.

J is TRBJ1-2 and V is TRBV19, with D possibly matching TRBD1 (5 bases). With 2 bases removed from V and 6 bases from J, the gap between germline ends came to 16 bases. Germline values: CDR1 LNHDA, CDR2 SQIVND (reference sequence). This CDR3 comprises 15 residues. The CDR3 DNA sequence: TGTGCCAGTAGTATACAGGGTGGAACGATGAATGGCTACACCTTC. It yields the protein CASSIQGGTMNGYTF. Full variable domain (remainder filled in from reference TRBV19 and TRBJ1-2): DGGITQSPKYLFRKEGQNVTLSCEQNLNHDAMYWYRQDPGQGLRLIYYSQIVNDFQKGDIAEGYSVSREKKESFPLTVTSAQKNPTAFYLCASSIQGGTMNGYTFGSGTRLTVV.

V is TRBV27 and J is TRBJ2-7; 7 nucleotides agree with TRBD1. Germline CDR1 MNHEY, CDR2 SMNVEV (reference sequence). V shed 5 bases, J shed 2 bases, and the junction held 9 bases outside the gene matches. This CDR3 has 15 residues. CDR3 nucleotide sequence: TGTGCCAGCAGTCGGACCGGGACAGACACCTACGAGCAGTACTTC. It is translated as CASSRTGTDTYEQYF.

The V call is TRBV4-3, the J call TRBJ2-1, with a tentative D call TRBD1 (6 bases). V was clipped by 4 bases and J by 9 bases, with 13 bases between them. Germline values: CDR1 LGHNA, CDR2 YSLEER. The CDR3 spans 13 residues. CDR3 region: CASSLDYRAEQFF. CDR3 in DNA: TGCGCCAGCAGCCTTGATTACAGGGCTGAGCAGTTCTTC.